Below, 19 T cell receptor beta chains from the same sample are listed, as sequenced in a study of identical twins. From the 5' RACE reads, TCRdb called clonotypes with MiXCR, one entry per CDR3 protein. Of roughly 240,000 distinct CDR3 sequences in the sample, 6% to 8% were seen once. In addition, the sample was reused for a study of yellow fever vaccine responses in identical twins.

The source material was CD8+ T cells sorted from blood. The receptors stem from a woman under 30 in good health.

The table lists this clonotype with many counts. The chain uses TRBV3-1 and TRBJ2-7; no definite D call. Trimming pared 0 bases from V and 3 bases from J, leaving 12 bases between. Germline CDR1 reads LGHDT; CDR2 reads YNNKEL (reference sequence). The CDR3 contains 15 residues. CDR3 amino acids: CASSQDDGFFYEQYF. As DNA, the CDR3 is TGTGCCAGCAGCCAAGATGACGGGTTCTTCTACGAGCAGTACTTC.

The chain employs TRBV20-1 and TRBJ2-7; 10 positions agree with TRBD1. V shed 1 base, J shed 4 bases, and the junction held 4 bases outside the gene matches. Per the germline V gene, CDR1 is DFQATT and CDR2 is SNEGSKA (reference sequence). The CDR3 is 14 residues long. The CDR3 nucleotides read TGCAGTGCTAGAGGCGGACAGGGGGGTTACGAGCAGTACTTC. Its protein is CSARGGQGGYEQYF.

This clonotype was detected ten times or more. The chain employs TRBV2 and TRBJ2-2; D is perhaps TRBD1 (6 bases). This CDR3 spans 13 amino acids. The germline V and J ends were trimmed by 7 bases and 6 bases, with 12 bases remaining between them. From germline, CDR1 is SNHLY and CDR2 FYNNEI. The CDR3 DNA follows: TGTGCCAGCACTGAGGGGGAAGCCGGGGAGCTGTTTTTT. It specifies CASTEGEAGELFF.

CDR3 sequence: CSATTQTSTGRANTGELFF. In nucleotides, the CDR3 is TGCAGTGCAACCACCCAAACGTCAACAGGGAGAGCGAACACCGGGGAGCTGTTTTTT. V usage is TRBV20-1 and J usage is TRBJ2-2; a weak D match, TRBD1 (6 bases). The V gene lost 6 bases and the J gene lost 0 bases, with 26 bases spanning the gap. Looked up from germline, CDR1 is DFQATT and CDR2 is SNEGSKA (reference sequence). The CDR3 loop spans 19 amino acids.

This clonotype was seen more than once but under ten times. This chain links TRBV4-1 with TRBJ1-2; D is undetermined. The CDR3 runs to 14 residues. Germline-derived CDR1 and CDR2 are MGHRA and YSYEKL. V was clipped by 0 bases and J by 6 bases, with 11 bases between them. The CDR3 DNA reads as TGCGCCAGCAGCCAAGACCGCCCCCTCGATGGCTACACCTTC. Its protein is CASSQDRPLDGYTF.

This rearrangement joins TRBV5-6 to TRBJ2-7; TRBD1 matches 7 bases. V trimming: 4 bases; J trimming: 4 bases; junction bases outside the gene matches: 11. Germline assignment: CDR1 SGHDT and CDR2 YYEEEE. The CDR3 totals 15 residues. As DNA, the CDR3 is TGTGCCAGCAGCCCCCTCCAGGGACAGAAATACGAGCAGTACTTC. Its translation is CASSPLQGQKYEQYF.

The chain has TRBV14 and TRBJ2-1; no reliable D call. The ends were cut back, 1 base at V and 8 bases at J, with 6 bases in the middle. CDR1 is SGHDN and CDR2 is FVKESK in the germline V gene. The CDR3 has 12 residues. The CDR3 DNA reads TGTGCCAGCAGCCAAGTTCCGTATGAGCAGTTCTTC. This gives the protein CASSQVPYEQFF.

This clonotype has a handful of counts. The chain carries TRBV24-1 and TRBJ2-5, with 10 bases matching TRBD2. Germline values: CDR1 KGHDR, CDR2 SFDVKD. The junction had 11 bases not matched to a gene; V was cut back by 9 bases and J by 2 bases. There are 16 residues in the CDR3. CDR3 in amino acids: CATDWPSGGPQETQYF. CDR3 nucleotide sequence: TGTGCCACCGATTGGCCTAGCGGGGGTCCACAAGAGACCCAGTACTTC.

The gene calls are TRBV6-4 and TRBJ1-5; D not certain. The CDR3 runs 13 residues. Germline CDR1 and CDR2: MRHNA and SNTAGT. V dropped 2 bases and J dropped 9 bases, with 11 bases sitting between them. CDR3 sequence: CASSDRGGGPQHF. CDR3 DNA sequence: TGTGCCAGCAGTGACCGGGGAGGCGGGCCCCAGCATTTT.

A few counts support this clonotype. This chain uses TRBV7-8 with TRBJ2-7, with D maybe TRBD2 (6 bases). The CDR3 totals 17 residues. V lost 5 bases to trimming and J lost 0 bases, with 20 bases between them. CDR1 SGHVS and CDR2 FQNEAQ come from the germline V gene. The CDR3 DNA is TGTGCCAGCAGCCTCTTTCATTGGCGGGATCACTCCTACGAGCAGTACTTC. Its translation is CASSLFHWRDHSYEQYF.

This clonotype has at least ten counts. V and J are TRBV5-6 and TRBJ2-1; D might be TRBD1 (6 bases). V gave up 4 bases and J gave up 10 bases, with 18 bases separating them. This CDR3 spans 14 amino acids. Germline CDR1 SGHDT, CDR2 YYEEEE. In DNA, the CDR3 is TGTGCCAGCAGCGCCCGGGACAACCCCAAGGAGCAGTTCTTC. Residues: CASSARDNPKEQFF.

V gene TRBV5-1 combines with J gene TRBJ2-1, with 8 bases aligning to TRBD2. V trimming: 3 bases; J trimming: 5 bases; junction bases outside the gene matches: 7. The CDR3 covers 15 residues. The V gene's germline CDR1 is SGHRS and CDR2 YFSETQ. The CDR3 coding sequence is TGCGCCAGCAGCTCGACGGGGGGGCGAGACAATGAGCAGTTCTTC. Its translation is CASSSTGGRDNEQFF.

In this sample, this clonotype turned up a few times. The chain joins TRBV20-1 to TRBJ2-3; D might be TRBD1 or TRBD2, each matching 5 bases. Germline lookup yields CDR1 DFQATT and CDR2 SNEGSKA (reference sequence). Trimming took off 6 bases at V and 0 bases at J, with 10 bases between the two ends. CDR3 size: 13 residues. This chain's CDR3 is CSATGASTDTQYF. CDR3 bases: TGCAGTGCCACCGGGGCCAGCACAGATACGCAGTATTTT.

This clonotype occurred many times. The chain has TRBV7-8 and TRBJ2-1; D is possibly TRBD1 (6 bases). The germline V gene has CDR1 SGHVS and CDR2 FQNEAQ. The V and J ends lost 7 bases and 0 bases respectively, with 13 bases between them. CDR3 length: 15 residues. CDR3 loop: CASIFRQASYNEQFF. The CDR3 bases are TGTGCCAGCATTTTCCGACAGGCCTCCTACAATGAGCAGTTCTTC.

This clonotype was found many times. V and J are TRBV6-5 and TRBJ1-1, with D unresolved. The CDR3 spans 14 residues. Trimming removed 2 bases at V and 1 base at J, with 8 bases between. CDR1 is MNHEY and CDR2 is SVGAGI in the germline V gene. The CDR3 sequence is CASSYGQPNTEAFF. As DNA, the CDR3 is TGTGCCAGCAGTTACGGCCAGCCGAACACTGAAGCTTTCTTT.

This chain connects TRBV5-1 to TRBJ2-3, with D perhaps TRBD1 or TRBD2 (5 bases each). The CDR3 has 18 amino acids. The germline V gene encodes CDR1 SGHRS and CDR2 YFSETQ. The V end lost 1 base, the J end lost 4 bases, and 22 bases lay between the germline ends. The CDR3: CASSLLPPRLRGADTQYF. CDR3 nucleotide sequence: TGCGCCAGCAGCTTGCTTCCCCCCCGACTAAGGGGCGCAGATACGCAGTATTTT.

This clonotype was counted only a few times. The chain joins TRBV5-1 to TRBJ2-1; the D is unclear. With 1 base removed from V and 10 bases from J, the gap between germline ends came to 6 bases. The germline gives CDR1 SGHRS, CDR2 YFSETQ. The CDR3 runs to 11 residues. The CDR3 coding sequence is TGCGCCAGCAGCTTGAACTTAGAGCAGTTCTTC. Translating it yields CASSLNLEQFF.

This clonotype occurred many times. V and J are TRBV4-1 and TRBJ2-3; the match to TRBD2 covers 13 bases. The CDR3 contains 18 residues. The germline gives CDR1 MGHRA, CDR2 YSYEKL. The V segment lost 1 base and the J segment 3 bases; nucleotides outside the gene matches: 7. CDR3 protein: CASSQVTTSGRGTDTQYF. In DNA, the CDR3 is TGCGCCAGCAGCCAAGTCACCACTAGCGGGAGGGGGACAGATACGCAGTATTTT.

This clonotype appeared many times. CDR3 bases: TGTGCCAGCAGCTACGGGGCCTACAATGAGCAGTTCTTC. This translates into CASSYGAYNEQFF. The J gene is TRBJ2-1, the V gene TRBV7-3, with D perhaps TRBD2 (5 bases). V was cut by 4 bases and J by 2 bases, with 6 bases left in between. Germline values: CDR1 SGHTA, CDR2 FQGTGA. The CDR3 sequence is 13 residues long.